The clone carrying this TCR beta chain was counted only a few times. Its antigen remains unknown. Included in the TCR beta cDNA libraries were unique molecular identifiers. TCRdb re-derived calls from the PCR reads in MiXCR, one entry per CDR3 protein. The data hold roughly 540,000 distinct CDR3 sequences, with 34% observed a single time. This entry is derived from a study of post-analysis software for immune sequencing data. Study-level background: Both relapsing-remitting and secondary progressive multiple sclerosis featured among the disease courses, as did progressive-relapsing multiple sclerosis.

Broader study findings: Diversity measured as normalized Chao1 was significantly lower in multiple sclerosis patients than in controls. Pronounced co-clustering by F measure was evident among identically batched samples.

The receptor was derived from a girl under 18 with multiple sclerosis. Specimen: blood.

The DNA of the CDR3 is TGCGCCAGCAGCTTGGTAGGGACAGGGGCCTATAGGTATGGCTACACCTTC. It translates to CASSLVGTGAYRYGYTF. The chain couples TRBV5-1 to TRBJ1-2; 10 positions agree with TRBD1. The CDR3 is 17 amino acids. Trimming took 0 bases from V and 5 from J; bases not matched to a gene: 10. Per germline, CDR1 SGHRS and CDR2 YFSETQ.